This T cell receptor beta chain was recorded in a study of shared clonotypes between healthy human individuals. This clone was detected only once. Trimming removed 3 bases at V and 6 bases at J, with 14 bases between. The CDR3 length is 14 residues. The germline gives CDR1 MDHEN, CDR2 SYDVKM. Generated by immunoSEQ multiplex PCR, the TCRdb table keeps only in-frame clones and is missing some. The sample holds some 1 million clones, roughly 80% seen once. Material for sequencing was memory CD4+ T cells sorted from blood. The subset: CD45RA-negative fraction. This chain uses TRBV28 with TRBJ1-1; D is perhaps TRBD1 (5 bases). The sequence came from a man between 18 and 35 years old in good health. CDR3 amino acids: CASSFLIGGPEAFF. CDR3 DNA sequence: TGTGCCAGCAGTTTTTTAATCGGGGGTCCTGAAGCTTTCTTT.